The entry below gives a single T cell receptor (beta chain) sequence along with its context. The data derive from a study of blood T cell repertoires in COVID-19. About the study: The United States, Italy and Spain were the sources of the acute and convalescent COVID-19 samples.

Germline CDR1 is SGHRS and CDR2 is YFSETQ. Trimming cost V 0 bases and J 15 bases, with 13 bases left between them. This CDR3 is 12 amino acids long. In the source study's methods: Reference gene primer amplification in the assay estimated nucleated cell counts. Some clones are missing from TCRdb's copy, which holds only in-frame ones; the method was immunoSEQ multiplex PCR. Clonal size and the V and J genes are those of that table, whereas D and trimming came from the DNA. In the table there are about 57,000 clones, 82% of which are singletons. What was sequenced was peripheral blood. The receptor's source is a woman over 75 with acute or convalescent COVID-19. The rearrangement uses TRBV5-1 and TRBJ2-1, with TRBD2 as a possible D gene (6 bases). The CDR3 bases are TGCGCCAGCAGCTTGGTTGGGGACTGGGGGTTCTTC. It yields the protein CASSLVGDWGFF. Based on the CDR3 plus reference TRBV5-1 and TRBJ2-1, the full variable domain is KAGVTQTPRYLIKTRGQQVTLSCSPISGHRSVSWYQQTPGQGLQFLFEYFSETQRNKGNFPGRFSGRQFSNSRSEMNVSTLELGDSALYLCASSLVGDWGFFGPGTRLTVL.